These 24 T cell receptor beta chains were all obtained from the same sample, sequenced in a study of CD8+ T cells in alopecia areata. Treatment meaning: oral pan-JAK inhibitor, 5-10 mg twice daily. Extracted from the samples, RNA was reverse transcribed into cDNA to serve as the sequencing template. Repertoires were generated with immunoSEQ multiplex PCR, while TCRdb's copy carries only in-frame clones and drops some. The sample consists of 150,000 to 200,000 clones, more than 50% of them appearing once. The specimen was CD4+ T cells sorted from blood, collected at week 24, from a patient treated with tofacitinib. All receptors come from a human donor with alopecia areata.

The CDR3 DNA sequence: TGTGCCAGCAGCTTAGACGCAGGGACATACGAGCAGTACTTC. It translates to CASSLDAGTYEQYF. This chain links TRBV7-2 with TRBJ2-7, with a possible D match to TRBD1 (6 bases). The CDR3 sequence is 14 residues long. V was cut by 1 base and J by 4 bases, with 11 bases left in between. The germline gives CDR1 SGHTA, CDR2 FQGNSA.

The rearrangement uses TRBV7-2 and TRBJ2-7, with D tentatively TRBD2 (7 bases). Trimming stripped 0 bases from V and 5 bases from J, with 14 bases between. Germline lookup yields CDR1 SGHTA and CDR2 FQGNSA. This CDR3 has 15 residues. CDR3 DNA sequence: TGTGCCAGCAGCTTAGCGGGGGGGCCTGTGAACGAGCAGTACTTC. Protein: CASSLAGGPVNEQYF.

This clone was counted once. The chain links TRBV5-6 to TRBJ2-5; TRBD1 agrees at 7 bases. Judging by the DNA end, TRBJ2-7 fits better; the J call may be wrong. CDR3 size: 14 residues. Germline-derived CDR1 and CDR2 are SGHDT and YYEEEE. The CDR3 sequence: CASSPTGIQYEQYF. For the CDR3, the DNA is TGTGCCAGCAGCCCGACAGGGATCCAATACGAGCAGTACTTC.

CDR3 protein: CAWSVQRAYNSPLHF. In nucleotides, the CDR3 is TGTGCCTGGAGTGTACAACGAGCGTATAATTCACCCCTCCACTTT. This chain joins TRBV30 and TRBJ1-6; D is undetermined. The V and J ends lost 0 bases and 4 bases respectively, with 10 bases between them. Germline-derived CDR1 and CDR2 are GTSNPN and SVGIG (reference sequence). The CDR3 runs 15 residues.

The chain employs TRBV19 and TRBJ1-1; 11 bases fit TRBD1. Losses at the gene ends were 4 bases for V and 4 bases for J; bases not matched to a gene: 8. The CDR3 covers 16 residues. Germline V gives CDR1 LNHDA, CDR2 SQIVND (reference sequence). CDR3 DNA sequence: TGTGCCAGTAGTACTGGACAGGGGGCATCGGTCACTGAAGCTTTCTTT. Translating gives CASSTGQGASVTEAFF.

Only a few counts were recorded for this clone. The rearrangement links TRBV2 to TRBJ2-3; the D is unclear. The CDR3 consists of 13 residues. Trimming shortened V by 5 bases and J by 4 bases, and 10 bases separated the two germline ends. CDR1 and CDR2 from the germline V gene are SNHLY and FYNNEI. CDR3 bases: TGTGCCAGCAGTACCGTGGGCCCAGATACGCAGTATTTT. Encoded protein: CASSTVGPDTQYF.

The J gene is TRBJ1-4, the V gene TRBV7-3; 7 bases are a match to TRBD1. The V and J ends lost 6 bases and 4 bases, in that order; junction bases with no gene match: 8. The CDR3 runs 15 residues. The germline V gene has CDR1 SGHTA and CDR2 FQGTGA. Here the CDR3 DNA reads TGTGCCAGCAGAGATAGGGACAGAAATAATGAAAAACTGTTTTTT. Translated: CASRDRDRNNEKLFF.

In this sample, this clone turned up once. This rearrangement joins TRBV5-6 to TRBJ2-7; perhaps D is TRBD1 or TRBD2 (5 bases each). From germline, CDR1 is SGHDT and CDR2 YYEEEE. V was clipped by 6 bases and J by 1 base, with 11 bases between them. The CDR3 is 13 amino acids. CDR3: CASTRDLSYEQYF. In DNA, the CDR3 is TGTGCCAGCACCAGGGACCTTTCCTACGAGCAGTACTTC.

The V call is TRBV5-1, the J call TRBJ2-2; D is ambiguous. This CDR3 has 15 residues. V was trimmed by 1 base and J by 1 base, leaving 8 bases between them. CDR1 SGHRS and CDR2 YFSETQ come from the germline V gene. In DNA form, the CDR3 reads TGCGCCAGCAGCTTGCGGGCCAGGAACACCGGGGAGCTGTTTTTT. Translation: CASSLRARNTGELFF.

This chain connects TRBV5-6 to TRBJ1-5; D not certain. V dropped 0 bases and J dropped 9 bases, with 10 bases sitting between them. Germline V CDR1 and CDR2: SGHDT, YYEEEE. This CDR3 comprises 13 residues. CDR3 amino acids: CASSLGLSGPQHF. CDR3 coding DNA: TGTGCCAGCAGCTTGGGGCTCTCAGGGCCCCAGCATTTT. Looking up the rest from reference TRBV5-6 and TRBJ1-5 gives the full variable domain: DAGVTQSPTHLIKTRGQQVTLRCSPKSGHDTVSWYQQALGQGPQFIFQYYEEEERQRGNFPDRFSGHQFPNYSSELNVNALLLGDSALYLCASSLGLSGPQHFGDGTRLSIL.

The chain combines TRBV4-3 with TRBJ2-3; D is uncertain. In germline, CDR1 is LGHNA, CDR2 YSLEER. V gave up 3 bases and J gave up 1 base, with 17 bases separating them. This CDR3 comprises 17 residues. The CDR3 DNA reads TGCGCCAGCAGCCAGCTTCCCCTAGTATCGGGCACAGATACGCAGTATTTT. Amino acids: CASSQLPLVSGTDTQYF.

The chain combines TRBV6-1 with TRBJ1-5; D is unresolved. CDR1 and CDR2 (germline): MNHNS, SASEGT. V gave up 1 base and J gave up 6 bases, with 7 bases separating them. This CDR3 comprises 13 residues. The CDR3: CASSEGYPQPQHF. The CDR3 nucleotides are TGTGCCAGCAGTGAAGGGTATCCTCAGCCCCAGCATTTT.

A remark on this clone: The sample has other DNA sequences that encode this CDR3 too. The chain recombines TRBV29-1 with TRBJ2-7, with 7 bases fitting TRBD1. V shed 6 bases and J 3 bases; nucleotides not matched to a gene: 5. The CDR3 has 12 residues. CDR1 is SQVTM, CDR2 ANQGSEA, per germline. CDR3 in amino acids: CSVRQGRYEQYF. CDR3 DNA sequence: TGCAGCGTCCGACAGGGTCGCTACGAGCAGTACTTC.

This clone was recorded a few times. This rearrangement joins TRBV4-1 to TRBJ2-7, with 12 positions matching TRBD2. The germline gives CDR1 MGHRA, CDR2 YSYEKL. The V segment lost 1 base and the J segment 1 base; nucleotides outside the gene matches: 11. CDR3 size: 19 residues. The chain's CDR3 is CASSQAEHSLAGGSYEQYF. DNA of the CDR3: TGCGCCAGCAGCCAAGCCGAACACTCACTAGCGGGGGGTTCCTACGAGCAGTACTTC.

The V and J genes are TRBV27 and TRBJ1-1; D is undetermined. Trimming took 6 bases from V and 1 from J, leaving 6 bases between them. Germline V lookup: CDR1 MNHEY, CDR2 SMNVEV (reference sequence). The CDR3 sequence is 12 residues long. The CDR3 bases are TGTGCCAGCAGGGTGGGGAACACTGAAGCTTTCTTT. Translated, it gives CASRVGNTEAFF.

Only a few counts were recorded for this clone. This chain connects TRBV19 to TRBJ2-6, with a possible D match to TRBD1 (6 bases). Germline V gene sequence: CDR1 LNHDA, CDR2 SQIVND (reference sequence). Between the trimmed V and J ends, which lost 7 bases and 3 bases, there was a span of 10 bases. This CDR3 comprises 14 residues. This chain's CDR3 is CASKSGDGANVLTF. The CDR3 DNA reads as TGTGCCAGTAAATCAGGGGATGGGGCCAACGTCCTGACTTTC. Drawing the rest from reference TRBV19 and TRBJ2-6, the complete variable domain is DGGITQSPKYLFRKEGQNVTLSCEQNLNHDAMYWYRQDPGQGLRLIYYSQIVNDFQKGDIAEGYSVSREKKESFPLTVTSAQKNPTAFYLCASKSGDGANVLTFGAGSRLTVL.

The genes are TRBV5-1 and TRBJ2-6; D is undetermined. Per germline, CDR1 SGHRS and CDR2 YFSETQ. The germline V and J ends were trimmed by 4 bases and 2 bases, with 13 bases remaining between them. The CDR3 sequence is 16 residues long. This CDR3 is CASSRSTSTGANVLTF. The CDR3 region has the DNA TGCGCCAGCAGCCGATCCACATCTACTGGGGCCAACGTCCTGACTTTC.

The chain carries TRBV29-1 and TRBJ2-2; no clear D gene. The CDR3 consists of 13 residues. Trimming left V 1 base short and J 1 base short, with 4 bases between. The germline V gene encodes CDR1 SQVTM and CDR2 ANQGSEA. The CDR3 nucleotides are TGCAGCGTTGAAGGGCAGAACACCGGGGAGCTGTTTTTT. Residues: CSVEGQNTGELFF.

This clone has just a few counts. The CDR3 loop reads CSVIKNTEAFF. The CDR3 coding sequence is TGCAGCGTTATCAAGAACACTGAAGCTTTCTTT. The V gene is TRBV29-1, the J gene TRBJ1-1; D is uncertain. Trimming took 5 bases from V and 1 from J, leaving 5 bases between them. The V gene's germline CDR1 is SQVTM and CDR2 ANQGSEA. The CDR3 extends over 11 amino acids.

The J gene is TRBJ1-2, the V gene TRBV27; 8 bases line up with TRBD1. The CDR3 extends over 14 amino acids. CDR1 is MNHEY, CDR2 SMNVEV, per germline (reference sequence). V shed 2 bases and J 8 bases; nucleotides not matched to a gene: 7. DNA for the CDR3: TGTGCCAGCAGTTTAAGGGGACAGGCAAGGGGCTACACCTTC. This encodes CASSLRGQARGYTF.

This clone was detected once. This rearrangement joins TRBV7-2 to TRBJ1-2; possibly TRBD1 for D (5 bases). The CDR3 contains 13 residues. V lost 4 bases and J 4 bases, leaving 10 bases between the germline ends. Germline V gives CDR1 SGHTA, CDR2 FQGNSA. CDR3 loop: CASSWDGTYGYTF. The CDR3 region has the DNA TGTGCCAGCAGCTGGGACGGAACCTATGGCTACACCTTC.

V gene TRBV15 combines with J gene TRBJ1-1; no reliable D call. Trimming stripped 0 bases from V and 1 base from J, with 3 bases between. This CDR3 has 13 amino acids. CDR1 is LNHNV, CDR2 YYDKDF, per germline (reference sequence). CDR3 nucleotide sequence: TGTGCCACCAGCAGAGATCCGAACACTGAAGCTTTCTTT. It encodes CATSRDPNTEAFF.

V is TRBV27 and J is TRBJ2-5; 8 bases map to TRBD2. Germline V CDR1 and CDR2: MNHEY, SMNVEV (reference sequence). Trimming removed 6 bases from V and 5 bases from J; junction bases left unmatched: 11. This CDR3 has 15 residues. This chain's CDR3 is CASSRAGGPRETQYF. CDR3 nucleotides: TGTGCCAGCAGCCGCGCGGGGGGCCCGAGGGAGACCCAGTACTTC.

The V call is TRBV29-1, the J call TRBJ1-2, with D possibly matching TRBD1 (6 bases). This CDR3 has 13 amino acids. Germline CDR1 is SQVTM and CDR2 is ANQGSEA. The germline V and J ends were trimmed by 7 bases and 1 base, with 13 bases remaining between them. The DNA for the CDR3 is TGCAGCGCTGGCCTAGGGGGTAACTATGGCTACACCTTC. Encoded protein: CSAGLGGNYGYTF.